The clone carrying this TCR beta chain was observed a single time. TCRdb keeps only in-frame clones here, not all; method: immunoSEQ multiplex PCR. Of under 250,000 clones in the sample, 84% were seen once. CDR3 length: 15 amino acids. Per the germline V gene, CDR1 is MGHRA and CDR2 is YSYEKL. V lost 3 bases, J lost 5 bases, and 8 bases stayed unmatched. The sample comes from a study of blood T cell repertoires in COVID-19. This clonotype was obtained from a man aged 45-65 years with active or convalescent COVID-19. The sequencing input was peripheral blood. This sequence joins TRBV4-1 and TRBJ1-2, with 8 nucleotides matching TRBD1. CDR3 residues: CASSQDRDLSYGYTF. The CDR3, as DNA: TGCGCCAGCAGCCAGGACAGGGATCTTAGTTATGGCTACACCTTC.